This record looks at one TCR beta chain sequence and its context. What it recognizes is unknown. The DNA is left out, because the CDR3 cannot be placed on it with certainty; the CDR3 is given as TCRdb lists it. This entry is derived from a study of cytomegalovirus exposure and HLA in healthy donors. PCR employed 60 Vbeta and 13 Jbeta primers. The table came from immunoSEQ multiplex PCR; TCRdb's copy has only in-frame clones and leaves some out. The table includes around 190,000 clones, over 70% detected once. The study's findings and limits: The listing of 150 or so TCR beta chains classed them as cytomegalovirus-associated. Later work associated around 18,000 TCR beta sequences with HLA alleles at 0.05 false discovery rate. In a later analysis, most CMV-associated TCR beta chains appeared HLA-restricted.

The CDR3 length is 11 residues, termini included. The germline gives CDR1 SQVTM, CDR2 ANQGSEA. The sample was PBMCs. V is TRBV29-1 and J is TRBJ2-2; TRBD2 is taken as the D call from the table, unchecked against the DNA. The source of this sequence is a woman aged 45-65 years in good health and CMV-seronegative. The CDR3 sequence is CSVFGAGELFF.